Listed here are 4 T cell receptor beta chains from one sample, sequenced in a study of cytomegalovirus exposure and HLA in healthy donors. Use of 60 Vbeta and 13 Jbeta primers characterized the PCR. Assay used: immunoSEQ multiplex PCR; TCRdb lists only in-frame clones, some missing. The sample shows about 180,000 clones, 70% to 90% of them seen only once. The specimen was PBMCs. Every receptor here comes from a male donor in good health and CMV-seronegative.

The J gene is TRBJ2-1, the V gene TRBV2, with 8 nucleotides matching TRBD2. Germline trimming cut 8 bases from V and 5 bases from J; bases unmatched to any gene: 14. Germline CDR1 reads SNHLY; CDR2 reads FYNNEI. This CDR3 has 16 amino acids. The CDR3 sequence is CASPAGTRGGDNEQFF. The DNA of the CDR3 is TGTGCCAGCCCAGCCGGGACTAGGGGGGGAGACAATGAGCAGTTCTTC. The full variable domain, in which reference TRBV2 and TRBJ2-1 provide the parts outside the CDR3, is EPEVTQTPSHQVTQMGQEVILRCVPISNHLYFYWYRQILGQKVEFLVSFYNNEISEKSEIFDDQFSVERPDGSNFTLKIRSTKLEDSAMYFCASPAGTRGGDNEQFFGPGTRLTVL.

This clone was detected once. The genes are TRBV11-2 and TRBJ2-5; D may be TRBD2 (6 bases). Germline-derived CDR1 and CDR2 are SGHAT and FQNNGV. V was shortened by 5 bases and J by 0 bases, with 13 bases between the two germline ends. CDR3 length equals 15 residues. CDR3 amino acids: CASSPEGIDQETQYF. The CDR3 nucleotides are TGTGCCAGCAGCCCGGAGGGTATCGACCAAGAGACCCAGTACTTC.

The CDR3 sequence is CASSSEREAEETQYF. The CDR3 coding sequence is TGCGCCAGCAGCTCCGAGCGGGAGGCGGAGGAGACCCAGTACTTC. This chain links TRBV5-1 with TRBJ2-5; 9 bases fit TRBD2. The V gene's germline CDR1 is SGHRS and CDR2 YFSETQ. With 3 bases clipped from V and 5 bases from J, the junction kept 8 bases outside the gene matches. The CDR3 consists of 15 residues.

This chain joins TRBV27 and TRBJ2-7, with 7 bases fitting TRBD1. V was clipped by 6 bases and J by 6 bases; unmatched bases: 5. The germline CDR1 and CDR2 sequences are MNHEY and SMNVEV (reference sequence). This CDR3 contains 12 residues. In nucleotides, the CDR3 is TGTGCCAGCAGCCCGACAGGGCGCGAGCAGTACTTC. It translates to CASSPTGREQYF.